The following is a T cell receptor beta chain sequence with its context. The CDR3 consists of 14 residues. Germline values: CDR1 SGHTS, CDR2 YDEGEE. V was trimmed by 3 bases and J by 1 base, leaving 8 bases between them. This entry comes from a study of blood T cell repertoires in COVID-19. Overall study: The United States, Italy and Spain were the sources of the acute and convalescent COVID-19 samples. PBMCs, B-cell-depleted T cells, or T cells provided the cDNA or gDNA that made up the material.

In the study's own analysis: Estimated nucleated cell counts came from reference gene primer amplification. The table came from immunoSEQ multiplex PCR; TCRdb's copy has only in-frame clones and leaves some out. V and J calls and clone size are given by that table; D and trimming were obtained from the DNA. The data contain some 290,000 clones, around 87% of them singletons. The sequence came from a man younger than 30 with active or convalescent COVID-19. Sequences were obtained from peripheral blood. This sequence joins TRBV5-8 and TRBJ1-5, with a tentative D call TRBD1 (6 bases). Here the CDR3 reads CASSSGQSNQPQHF. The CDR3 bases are TGTGCCAGCAGCTCGGGACAAAGCAATCAGCCCCAGCATTTT.